This TCR beta chain was recorded in a study of lymphopenia after photon versus proton radiotherapy. Study-wide findings and caveats: Oligoclonal CD8+ Temra expansion after nadir drove photon patients' diversity drop. Post-nadir TCR diversity decline inversely tracked overall survival among those who died. Proton therapy kept repertoires fairly stable, unlike photons, which gained effector/memory cells.

On this clone itself: Antigen: not known.

V lost 4 bases to trimming and J lost 4 bases; unmatched junction nucleotides: 5. The germline V gene encodes CDR1 SGHVS and CDR2 FQNEAQ. CDR3 length equals 14 residues. Profiling relied on immunoSEQ multiplex PCR, and the TCRdb table lists in-frame clones only, not all of them. The sample has about 40,000 clones; about 80% are singletons. This receptor was identified in a woman aged 65 to 85 with pancreatic cancer. The rearrangement uses TRBV7-8 and TRBJ1-1, with 8 positions matching TRBD1. Sample: peripheral blood, taken from a patient treated with proton-based radiotherapy. The CDR3 region is CASSYSDRATEAFF. The DNA for the CDR3 is TGTGCCAGCAGCTACTCGGACAGGGCCACTGAAGCTTTCTTT. The complete variable domain, with remaining parts taken from reference TRBV7-8 and TRBJ1-1, reads GAGVSQSPRYKVAKRGQDVALRCDPISGHVSLFWYQQALGQGPEFLTYFQNEAQLDKSGLPSDRFFAERPEGSVSTLKIQRTQQEDSAVYLCASSYSDRATEAFFGQGTRLTVV.